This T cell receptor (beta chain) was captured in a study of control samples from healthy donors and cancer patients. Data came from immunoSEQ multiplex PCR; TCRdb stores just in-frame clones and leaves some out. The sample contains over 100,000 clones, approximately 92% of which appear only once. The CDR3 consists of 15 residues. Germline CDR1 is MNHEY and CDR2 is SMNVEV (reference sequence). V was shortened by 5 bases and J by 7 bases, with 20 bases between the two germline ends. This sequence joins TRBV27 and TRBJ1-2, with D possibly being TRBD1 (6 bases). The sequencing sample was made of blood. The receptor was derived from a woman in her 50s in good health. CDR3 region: CASSGGTSGIIGYTF. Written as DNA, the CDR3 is TGTGCCAGCAGTGGAGGGACATCGGGAATTATTGGCTACACCTTC.